A selection of T cell receptor beta chains follows, all from one sample in a study of spatial heterogeneity in lung cancer. TCRdb re-analysed the 5' RACE reads in MiXCR, keeping a single row per CDR3 protein. This table holds more than 20,000 distinct CDR3 sequences, 2.8% found once. Sequenced material: lung tumor tissue, taken at surgery. The origin of the receptors is a male donor with early-stage non-small cell lung cancer. CDR3s include the opening cysteine and the closing phenylalanine or tryptophan. The order of the fields is J gene, V gene, CDR3 length, D gene, clone size, CDR3 protein, CDR3 DNA. The D gene is left open where the match is weak. Not every row has a clone size; where given, it reads once, few, many or a size class.

TRBJ2-3	TRBV20-1	13	TRBD2	many	CSARTSGIGTQYF	TGCAGTGCTAGGACTAGCGGGATTGGTACGCAGTATTTT
TRBJ1-2	TRBV3-1	15	-	many	CASSRTGRGSYGYTF	TGTGCCAGCAGCCGAACCGGGAGAGGCTCGTATGGCTACACCTTC
TRBJ2-2	TRBV10-2	16	TRBD2	many	CASTLLAGLNTGELFF	TGCGCCAGCACACTTCTAGCGGGGCTGAACACCGGGGAGCTGTTTTTT
TRBJ1-3	TRBV7-2	16	-	many	CASSPDRFYSGNTIYF	TGTGCCAGCAGTCCAGACAGGTTCTACTCTGGAAACACCATATATTTT
TRBJ2-3	TRBV5-1	13	TRBD2	many	CASSLGLADQQYF	TGCGCCAGCAGCTTGGGACTAGCGGATCAGCAGTATTTT
TRBJ2-2	TRBV6-1	14	-	many	CASRLATNTGELFF	TGTGCCAGCAGGCTAGCTACGAACACCGGGGAGCTGTTTTTT
TRBJ2-3	TRBV7-3	14	-	many	CASSNSVGKDTQYF	TGTGCCAGCAGCAATAGTGTAGGAAAAGATACGCAGTATTTT
TRBJ2-1	TRBV4-2	13	-	many	CASSQARAGREFF	TGTGCCAGCAGCCAAGCCCGGGCGGGAAGGGAGTTCTTC
TRBJ2-7	TRBV19	12	-	many	CASSAYRDEQYF	TGTGCCAGTAGTGCCTACAGGGACGAGCAGTACTTC
TRBJ2-7	TRBV24-1	12	-	many	CATSDLADEQYF	TGTGCCACCAGTGATTTAGCGGACGAGCAGTACTTC
TRBJ2-3	TRBV7-3	14	TRBD2	many	CASSTSGASDTQYF	TGTGCCAGCAGCACTAGCGGGGCCAGCGATACGCAGTATTTT
TRBJ1-1	TRBV6-5	14	-	many	CASRAGVLNTEAFF	TGTGCCAGCAGGGCAGGGGTCTTGAACACTGAAGCTTTCTTT
TRBJ2-2	TRBV11-3	15	-	many	CASSPAVDGSGELFF	TGTGCCAGCAGCCCAGCTGTGGACGGATCCGGGGAGCTGTTTTTT
TRBJ2-4	TRBV28	14	-	many	CASSLSSGANIQYF	TGTGCCAGCAGTTTAAGTTCAGGGGCAAACATTCAGTACTTC
TRBJ2-3	TRBV7-2	13	-	many	CASSSVEADTQYF	TGTGCCAGCAGCTCCGTGGAAGCAGATACGCAGTATTTT
TRBJ2-3	TRBV6-5	14	-	many	CASSYPGAGDTQYF	TGTGCCAGCAGTTACCCCGGAGCCGGTGATACGCAGTATTTT
TRBJ2-6	TRBV6-2/TRBV6-3	15	-	many	CASTESGAGANVLTF	TGTGCCAGCACCGAATCAGGGGCCGGGGCCAACGTCCTGACTTTC
TRBJ2-7	TRBV6-6	15	-	few	CASSKGASTTYEQYF	TGTGCCAGCAGTAAGGGAGCCAGTACTACCTACGAGCAGTACTTC
TRBJ1-4	TRBV7-9	14	-	many	CASSRQVENEKLFF	TGTGCCAGCAGCCGACAGGTTGAAAATGAAAAACTGTTTTTT
TRBJ2-3	TRBV7-9	14	-	many	CASSLLLNTDTQYF	TGTGCCAGCAGCTTACTTTTAAACACAGATACGCAGTATTTT
TRBJ2-5	TRBV4-1	17	TRBD2	many	CASSQISAGGPGKTQYF	TGCGCCAGCAGCCAAATTTCGGCGGGAGGGCCGGGAAAGACCCAGTACTTC
TRBJ2-3	TRBV11-3	16	-	many	CASSLDLGVSTDTQYF	TGTGCCAGCAGCTTAGATCTCGGGGTCAGCACAGATACGCAGTATTTT
TRBJ2-4	TRBV28	13	-	many	CASRQGTKNIQYF	TGTGCCAGCAGGCAGGGAACCAAAAACATTCAGTACTTC
TRBJ2-7	TRBV2	15	-	many	CASSPGFSKHYEQYF	TGTGCCAGCAGTCCAGGGTTTTCGAAACACTACGAGCAGTACTTC
TRBJ2-7	TRBV10-2	12	-	many	CASRTDTYEQYF	TGCGCCAGCAGGACTGATACCTACGAGCAGTACTTC
TRBJ2-7	TRBV23-1	14	-	many	CASSQRGSSYEQYF	TGCGCCAGCAGTCAAAGGGGTTCCTCCTACGAGCAGTACTTC
TRBJ2-1	TRBV20-1	15	TRBD2	many	CSARRGGRSENEQFF	TGCAGTGCTAGAAGGGGCGGGAGGTCAGAAAATGAGCAGTTCTTC
TRBJ1-3	TRBV7-9	12	-	many	CASSLDGGTIYF	TGTGCCAGCAGCTTAGATGGCGGCACCATATATTTT
TRBJ1-3	TRBV12-5	15	TRBD1	many	CASGGQAMTGNTIYF	TGTGCTAGTGGTGGACAGGCGATGACTGGAAACACCATATATTTT
TRBJ2-2	TRBV11-2	15	-	many	CASSLGPLNTGELFF	TGTGCCAGCAGCTTAGGCCCTCTGAACACCGGGGAGCTGTTTTTT
TRBJ1-3	TRBV6-6	16	-	many	CASRKRTESSGNTIYF	TGTGCCAGCAGAAAGAGGACGGAGAGCTCTGGAAACACCATATATTTT
TRBJ2-3	TRBV6-6	17	-	many	CASSYSPLGVSTDTQYF	TGTGCCAGCAGTTACTCTCCCCTAGGGGTTAGCACAGATACGCAGTATTTT
TRBJ2-7	TRBV29-1	13	TRBD1	many	CSVRDRNSYEQYF	TGCAGCGTCAGGGACAGGAACTCCTACGAGCAGTACTTC
TRBJ2-1	TRBV7-3	15	-	many	CASSPTAGEYNEQFF	TGTGCCAGCAGCCCCACGGCAGGGGAGTACAATGAGCAGTTCTTC
TRBJ2-1	TRBV7-2	14	-	many	CASSLAGSYNEQFF	TGTGCCAGCAGCTTAGCGGGATCCTACAATGAGCAGTTCTTC
TRBJ2-7	TRBV2	14	TRBD2	many	CASSELAGVGEQYF	TGTGCCAGCAGTGAATTAGCGGGAGTCGGCGAGCAGTACTTC
TRBJ1-3	TRBV4-1	16	-	-	CASSQDDRLSGNTIYF	TGCGCCAGCAGCCAAGATGACAGGCTCTCTGGAAACACCATATATTTT
TRBJ2-5	TRBV13	14	-	-	CASSLYLTQETQYF	TGTGCCAGCAGCTTATATCTAACCCAAGAGACCCAGTACTTC
TRBJ1-4	TRBV15	15	TRBD1	many	CATTPTGGVGEKLFF	TGTGCCACCACCCCGACAGGGGGCGTCGGTGAAAAACTGTTTTTT
TRBJ2-1	TRBV7-8	16	-	many	CASSLLDGSSYNEQFF	TGTGCCAGCAGCTTATTAGATGGATCCTCCTACAATGAGCAGTTCTTC
TRBJ2-7	TRBV5-1	13	TRBD2	many	CASSFQRENEQYF	TGCGCCAGCAGCTTCCAGCGGGAGAACGAGCAGTACTTC
TRBJ1-2	TRBV4-3	15	-	medium-sized	CASSQDGISHYGYTF	TGCGCCAGCAGCCAAGATGGGATTTCTCACTATGGCTACACCTTC
TRBJ2-2	TRBV5-5	14	-	-	CASSLRTVTGELFF	TGTGCCAGCAGCCTGAGGACAGTGACCGGGGAGCTGTTTTTT
TRBJ2-6	TRBV7-2	16	-	many	CASSLSTSSGANVLTF	TGTGCCAGCAGCTTAAGTACCAGCTCTGGGGCCAACGTCCTGACTTTC
TRBJ2-5	TRBV7-2	14	-	many	CASSLMLIQETQYF	TGTGCCAGCAGCTTAATGCTGATCCAAGAGACCCAGTACTTC
TRBJ2-1	TRBV20-1	13	-	many	CSAPPLGGDEQFF	TGCAGTGCTCCCCCCCTCGGGGGCGATGAGCAGTTCTTC
TRBJ2-5	TRBV7-8	17	-	many	CASSLVGARSWIETQYF	TGTGCCAGCAGCTTAGTTGGGGCCCGGAGTTGGATCGAGACCCAGTACTTC
TRBJ2-3	TRBV9	16	-	medium-sized	CASSSRPGSYTDTQYF	TGTGCCAGCAGCTCAAGACCGGGATCGTACACAGATACGCAGTATTTT